This T cell receptor beta chain was documented in a study of shared clonotypes between healthy human individuals. Profiled with immunoSEQ multiplex PCR; TCRdb holds only in-frame clones, not every one. This table has around 2,100,000 clones, about 95% appearing once. CD45RO-negative cells were positively selected for CCR7, leaving out terminally differentiated effector memory CD45RA+ cells. In regard to this clone: The antigen remains unidentified. Other DNA sequences within the sample encode an identical CDR3.

Study results and limitations: The naive CD4 repertoires of a handful of donors were compared, and around 5% of clonotypes were shared.

Sample: naive CD8+ T cells sorted from blood. The receptor was isolated from a man between 18 and 35 years old in good health.

The CDR3 sequence: CASSITGTEAFF. The DNA for the CDR3 is TGTGCCAGTAGTATAACAGGAACTGAAGCTTTCTTT. The gene calls are TRBV19 and TRBJ1-1, with a weak D call TRBD1 (5 bases). V was shortened by 2 bases and J by 5 bases, with 6 bases between the two germline ends. The CDR3 has 12 amino acids. CDR1 is LNHDA, CDR2 SQIVND, per germline (reference sequence).